Each of the 30 T cell receptor beta chains below was sequenced from the same sample in a study of T cell clones after liver transplantation. Sequenced by immunoSEQ multiplex PCR; TCRdb stores in-frame clones only, minus some. The sample consists of tens of thousands of clones, about two thirds of them appearing once. The sample in question was CD4+ T cells from blood, obtained before liver transplant. These receptors all stem from a human donor who received a liver transplant.

This chain connects TRBV19 to TRBJ1-2; TRBD1 aligns across 12 bases. CDR1 and CDR2 from the germline V gene are LNHDA and SQIVND (reference sequence). With V trimmed by 4 bases and J by 2 bases, 5 bases remained unmatched. The CDR3 has 16 amino acids. This chain's CDR3 is CASSTTGTGGNYGYTF. CDR3 coding DNA: TGTGCCAGTAGTACAACCGGGACAGGGGGCAACTATGGCTACACCTTC.

The chain has TRBV5-6 and TRBJ1-1; maybe TRBD1 (6 bases). With 5 bases removed from V and 4 bases from J, the gap between germline ends came to 21 bases. This CDR3 is 16 amino acids long. The germline gives CDR1 SGHDT, CDR2 YYEEEE. Here the CDR3 reads CASRGALGAKSTEAFF. Written as DNA, the CDR3 is TGTGCCAGCAGGGGCGCTTTGGGGGCGAAGAGCACTGAAGCTTTCTTT.

The V gene is TRBV5-1, the J gene TRBJ2-5; 7 positions match TRBD1. CDR3 length: 14 amino acids. Per the germline V gene, CDR1 is SGHRS and CDR2 is YFSETQ. The J segment lost 2 bases and the V segment lost 4 bases, leaving 5 bases of the junction unmatched. Written as DNA, the CDR3 is TGCGCCAGCAGCCAAACACAGGGGCAAGAGACCCAGTACTTC. This gives the protein CASSQTQGQETQYF.

In this sample, this clone turned up once. V usage is TRBV4-1 and J usage is TRBJ2-1; 12 bases align to TRBD2. The germline CDR1 and CDR2 sequences are MGHRA and YSYEKL. With 6 bases clipped from V and 7 bases from J, the junction kept 7 bases outside the gene matches. The CDR3 spans 15 residues. CDR3 protein: CASRSSGGAINEQFF. DNA for the CDR3: TGCGCCAGCAGATCTAGCGGGGGGGCCATAAATGAGCAGTTCTTC.

This clone is a singleton in its sample. J is TRBJ2-2 and V is TRBV16; 10 nucleotides match TRBD1. V was pared by 0 bases and J by 8 bases, with 6 bases of the junction left unmatched. In germline, CDR1 is KGHSY, CDR2 FQNENV. This CDR3 region has 16 residues. CDR3 sequence (DNA): TGTGCCAGCAGCCAATCCGGGACAGGGGATGTTGGGGAGCTGTTTTTT. It is translated as CASSQSGTGDVGELFF.

There are many counts of this clone. V gene TRBV4-1 combines with J gene TRBJ1-2; the D is unclear. The germline V gene has CDR1 MGHRA and CDR2 YSYEKL. CDR3 length: 13 residues. Trimming took 3 bases from V and 6 from J, leaving 11 bases between them. The CDR3 loop is CASSHIEPNGYTF. CDR3 in DNA: TGCGCCAGCAGCCATATAGAACCAAATGGCTACACCTTC.

V is TRBV7-9 and J is TRBJ2-7, with 7 bases aligning to TRBD2. Germline assignment: CDR1 SEHNR and CDR2 FQNEAQ (reference sequence). The CDR3 sequence is 16 residues long. The trim removed 5 bases at V and 0 bases at J, leaving 10 bases unmatched. In DNA, the CDR3 is TGTGCCAGCAGCCGCGATAAAGCGGGGAGCTCCTACGAGCAGTACTTC. Amino acid sequence: CASSRDKAGSSYEQYF.

The chain employs TRBV25-1 and TRBJ2-7, with 14 bases matching TRBD2. Germline V gene sequence: CDR1 MGHDK, CDR2 SYGVNS. With V trimmed by 5 bases and J by 0 bases, 9 bases remained unmatched. This CDR3 has 18 residues. CDR3 coding DNA: TGTGCCAGCAGTCCGGGACTAGCGGGGGTTCCCAGCTCCTACGAGCAGTACTTC. Amino acid sequence: CASSPGLAGVPSSYEQYF.

This sequence joins TRBV7-3 and TRBJ2-3, with 7 bases aligning to TRBD2. CDR3 size: 16 residues. The germline gives CDR1 SGHTA, CDR2 FQGTGA. The V and J ends lost 1 base and 2 bases, in that order; junction bases with no gene match: 6. The CDR3 coding sequence is TGTGCCAGCAGCTTAAGAGGGACTACAGACACAGATACGCAGTATTTT. Protein product: CASSLRGTTDTDTQYF.

The rearrangement uses TRBV2 and TRBJ1-6; the match to TRBD1 covers 7 bases. V shed 6 bases, J shed 3 bases, and the junction held 5 bases outside the gene matches. This CDR3 contains 15 residues. CDR1 and CDR2 from the germline V gene are SNHLY and FYNNEI. CDR3 in DNA: TGTGCCAGCAGCCTAGGACAGGTCTATAATTCACCCCTCCACTTT. This gives the protein CASSLGQVYNSPLHF.

CDR3 amino acids: CASSATSGAYNEQFF. As DNA, the CDR3 is TGTGCCAGCAGTGCGACTAGCGGGGCCTACAATGAGCAGTTCTTC. V usage is TRBV2 and J usage is TRBJ2-1; 11 bases match TRBD2. The junction had 1 base not matched to a gene; V was cut back by 4 bases and J by 2 bases. From germline, CDR1 is SNHLY and CDR2 FYNNEI. The CDR3 length is 15 residues.

The chain has TRBV18 and TRBJ2-2; D remains unclear. The germline V gene has CDR1 KGHSH and CDR2 LQKENI. Trimming took off 3 bases at V and 0 bases at J, with 8 bases between the two ends. The CDR3 length is 15 residues. CDR3 sequence: CASSPPKPNTGELFF. The CDR3 bases are TGTGCCAGCTCACCGCCGAAGCCGAACACCGGGGAGCTGTTTTTT.

The chain recombines TRBV5-1 with TRBJ2-2, with 12 bases lining up with TRBD2. CDR1 SGHRS and CDR2 YFSETQ come from the germline V gene. V was clipped by 3 bases and J by 5 bases; unmatched bases: 5. The CDR3 has 16 residues. The CDR3 bases are TGCGCCAGCAGCTGGGGACTAGCGGGCGAAACCGGGGAGCTGTTTTTT. It is translated as CASSWGLAGETGELFF.

This clone came up once. The chain joins TRBV6-5 to TRBJ1-3; weak D call: TRBD1 (5 bases). Trimming took 6 bases from V and 3 from J, leaving 9 bases between them. This CDR3 has 13 amino acids. Germline values: CDR1 MNHEY, CDR2 SVGAGI. In DNA form, the CDR3 reads TGTGCCAGCAGCAGACAGAGTGGAAACACCATATATTTT. Its translation is CASSRQSGNTIYF.

The chain employs TRBV15 and TRBJ2-4; D possibly corresponds to TRBD2 (6 bases). The V gene lost 0 bases and the J gene lost 0 bases, with 12 bases spanning the gap. Per germline, CDR1 LNHNV and CDR2 YYDKDF (reference sequence). The CDR3 length is 17 residues. The CDR3 nucleotides are TGTGCCACCAGCAGAGAATACCCGGGAGTAGCCAAAAACATTCAGTACTTC. This encodes CATSREYPGVAKNIQYF.

The chain uses TRBV18 and TRBJ2-7; 11 bases align to TRBD1. Germline lookup yields CDR1 KGHSH and CDR2 LQKENI. This CDR3 has 17 amino acids. V lost 2 bases and J lost 4; bases outside the gene matches: 10. CDR3 nucleotide sequence: TGTGCCAGCTCACCAGGCGAAGTGGGACAGGGGGGGTACGAGCAGTACTTC. As protein: CASSPGEVGQGGYEQYF.

V and J are TRBV6-1 and TRBJ1-1; 8 nucleotides match TRBD1. Germline V lookup: CDR1 MNHNS, CDR2 SASEGT. V was clipped by 8 bases and J by 2 bases; unmatched bases: 10. This CDR3 has 15 residues. CDR3 amino acids: CASPRAGGPNTEAFF. For the CDR3, the DNA is TGTGCCAGCCCGCGGGCAGGGGGCCCAAACACTGAAGCTTTCTTT.

V is TRBV7-2 and J is TRBJ1-4, with D perhaps TRBD1 (5 bases). Germline CDR1 SGHTA, CDR2 FQGNSA. The CDR3 contains 15 residues. Trimming left V 5 bases short and J 8 bases short, with 18 bases between. The CDR3 region is CASSPFRTGEEKLFF. The CDR3 DNA reads TGTGCCAGCAGCCCCTTCAGGACGGGGGAGGAAAAACTGTTTTTT.

The chain has TRBV25-1 and TRBJ1-1; TRBD1 matches 9 bases. The V segment lost 8 bases and the J segment 5 bases; nucleotides outside the gene matches: 6. This CDR3 contains 13 residues. Germline-derived CDR1 and CDR2 are MGHDK and SYGVNS. The CDR3 DNA reads as TGTGCCAGCCTCAACAGGGGGCATACTGAAGCTTTCTTT. Translating it yields CASLNRGHTEAFF.

The chain employs TRBV19 and TRBJ1-5, with 7 bases matching TRBD1. Looked up from germline, CDR1 is LNHDA and CDR2 is SQIVND (reference sequence). This CDR3 contains 15 residues. V was clipped by 5 bases and J by 3 bases; unmatched bases: 7. CDR3 residues: CASSLLGQHNQPQHF. As DNA, the CDR3 is TGTGCCAGTAGTCTACTGGGACAGCACAATCAGCCCCAGCATTTT.

This clone was recorded many times. The rearrangement uses TRBV11-2 and TRBJ2-3, with D unclear. Looked up from germline, CDR1 is SGHAT and CDR2 is FQNNGV. Trimming took off 1 base at V and 4 bases at J, with 15 bases between the two ends. CDR3 size: 16 residues. CDR3 sequence reads: CASSLGARLPPDTQYF. DNA of the CDR3: TGTGCCAGCAGCTTAGGGGCCCGCCTTCCTCCAGATACGCAGTATTTT.

The chain has TRBV7-8 and TRBJ1-1; the match to TRBD1 covers 7 bases. Germline trimming cut 5 bases from V and 13 bases from J; bases unmatched to any gene: 13. Looked up from germline, CDR1 is SGHVS and CDR2 is FQNEAQ. This CDR3 is built from 13 residues. This CDR3 reads CASSLGQVTVVFF. CDR3 in DNA: TGTGCCAGCAGCCTAGGACAGGTCACCGTCGTTTTCTTT. Combining the CDR3 with reference TRBV7-8 and TRBJ1-1 gives the whole variable domain GAGVSQSPRYKVAKRGQDVALRCDPISGHVSLFWYQQALGQGPEFLTYFQNEAQLDKSGLPSDRFFAERPEGSVSTLKIQRTQQEDSAVYLCASSLGQVTVVFFGQGTRLTVV.

J is TRBJ2-7 and V is TRBV5-5; TRBD1 aligns across 10 bases. Trimming cost V 2 bases and J 5 bases; bases outside gene matches: 7. This CDR3 has 15 residues. Germline CDR1 reads SGHKS; CDR2 reads YYEKEE (reference sequence). CDR3 residues: CASSLSGTGDHEQYF. CDR3 DNA sequence: TGTGCCAGCAGCTTATCCGGGACAGGGGACCACGAGCAGTACTTC. The complete variable domain, with remaining parts taken from reference TRBV5-5 and TRBJ2-7, reads DAGVTQSPTHLIKTRGQQVTLRCSPISGHKSVSWYQQVLGQGPQFIFQYYEKEERGRGNFPDRFSARQFPNYSSELNVNALLLGDSALYLCASSLSGTGDHEQYFGPGTRLTVT.

V is TRBV15 and J is TRBJ2-2; D is possibly TRBD2 (5 bases). Between the trimmed V and J ends, which lost 1 base and 0 bases, there was a span of 15 bases. This CDR3 is built from 18 residues. Per the germline V gene, CDR1 is LNHNV and CDR2 is YYDKDF (reference sequence). CDR3 DNA sequence: TGTGCCACCAGCAGAGTAGGACCAAGAGCGGCGAACACCGGGGAGCTGTTTTTT. Amino acids: CATSRVGPRAANTGELFF.

The V gene is TRBV7-7, the J gene TRBJ2-2, with D tentatively TRBD1 (6 bases). V was cut by 6 bases and J by 5 bases, with 13 bases left in between. The CDR3 is made up of 14 amino acids. Germline V gene data show CDR1 as SSHAT and CDR2 as FNYEAQ (reference sequence). The CDR3, as DNA: TGTGCCAGCAGTCGCACAGGGCAAACCGGGGAGCTGTTTTTT. Translating gives CASSRTGQTGELFF.

The genes are TRBV5-4 and TRBJ1-4; 8 nucleotides line up with TRBD1. The CDR3 length is 16 residues. The trim removed 4 bases at V and 0 bases at J, leaving 5 bases unmatched. Germline values: CDR1 SGHNT, CDR2 YYREEE (reference sequence). In nucleotides, the CDR3 is TGTGCCAGCAGCCCGACAGGGGATGCAACTAATGAAAAACTGTTTTTT. As protein: CASSPTGDATNEKLFF.

The V call is TRBV5-1, the J call TRBJ2-1; 10 bases are a match to TRBD2. The CDR3 is 16 amino acids. With V trimmed by 4 bases and J by 4 bases, 8 bases remained unmatched. The germline CDR1 and CDR2 sequences are SGHRS and YFSETQ. The CDR3 here is CASSDLSGGPYNEQFF. The CDR3 coding sequence is TGCGCCAGCAGCGACCTTAGCGGGGGGCCTTACAATGAGCAGTTCTTC.

This chain links TRBV7-2 with TRBJ2-1; 7 nucleotides match TRBD1. This CDR3 has 15 residues. Per germline, CDR1 SGHTA and CDR2 FQGNSA. V lost 3 bases, J lost 6 bases, and 8 bases stayed unmatched. DNA of the CDR3: TGTGCCAGCAGCTTGTACAGGGGAAGTGGCAATGAGCAGTTCTTC. This translates into CASSLYRGSGNEQFF.

Here the CDR3 reads CASSLEGARTDTQYF. CDR3 in DNA: TGTGCCAGCAGTCTAGAGGGGGCGCGGACAGATACGCAGTATTTT. The chain is built from TRBV6-6 and TRBJ2-3; TRBD1 matches at 7 bases. With 5 bases clipped from V and 3 bases from J, the junction kept 8 bases outside the gene matches. The CDR3 consists of 15 residues. Germline V gene lookup returns CDR1 MNHNY and CDR2 SVGAGI (reference sequence).

This clone has ten or more counts. This chain connects TRBV29-1 to TRBJ1-3; no firm D call. Germline V gene sequence: CDR1 SQVTM, CDR2 ANQGSEA. The CDR3 has 14 amino acids. V was pared by 8 bases and J by 0 bases, with 14 bases between. This CDR3 reads CSYTKLVSGNTIYF. The CDR3 DNA reads as TGCAGCTACACCAAATTGGTCTCTGGAAACACCATATATTTT.